One and the same sample provided the 32 T cell receptor beta chains below, sequenced in a study of type 1 regulatory T cells. Each CDR3 protein is one row after TCRdb ran MiXCR on the reads. The sample lists approximately 14,000 distinct CDR3 sequences, approximately 13% occurring once. These receptors have no identified antigens. Sequencing was done on a sample of cultured T cells, either the whole culture or a sorted T cell fraction (not recorded which). These receptors all stem from a human donor in good health.

This clonotype came up many times. This rearrangement joins TRBV20-1 to TRBJ2-3; 13 nucleotides match TRBD2. CDR3 length: 15 amino acids. Germline V lookup: CDR1 DFQATT, CDR2 SNEGSKA (reference sequence). The V and J ends lost 6 bases and 4 bases, in that order; junction bases with no gene match: 7. The CDR3 DNA reads as TGCAGTGCCACGGGACTAGCGGGGCTCGCAGATACGCAGTATTTT. Residues: CSATGLAGLADTQYF.

This clonotype showed up many times. The J gene is TRBJ1-1, the V gene TRBV12-3 or TRBV12-4, with D unresolved. The CDR3 contains 12 residues. Trimming pared 4 bases from V and 4 bases from J, leaving 7 bases between. This CDR3 reads CASSSAGTEAFF. The CDR3 DNA sequence: TGTGCCAGCAGTTCAGCTGGCACTGAAGCTTTCTTT.

About this clonotype: One end of the junction does not line up with germline, which may come from a read error. The chain uses TRBV4-1 and TRBJ2-5, with TRBD2 as a possible D gene (6 bases). The CDR3 length is 13 residues. Looked up from germline, CDR1 is MGHRA and CDR2 is YSYEKL. The CDR3 protein is CASSHGSKEAQYF. CDR3 bases: TGCGCCAGCAGCCACGGGAGTAAAGAGGCCCAGTACTTC.

V is TRBV7-2 and J is TRBJ1-1; D possibly corresponds to TRBD1 (6 bases). Germline V gene sequence: CDR1 SGHTA, CDR2 FQGNSA. Trimming removed 5 bases from V and 3 bases from J, with 13 bases in between. The CDR3 spans 14 residues. Here the CDR3 reads CASSVMRGDTEAFF. CDR3 coding DNA: TGTGCCAGCAGCGTAATGAGGGGGGACACTGAAGCTTTCTTT.

Many counts were recorded for this clonotype. V and J are TRBV24-1 and TRBJ2-5; 10 nucleotides align to TRBD1. Trimming removed 2 bases from V and 5 bases from J; junction bases left unmatched: 7. This CDR3 spans 16 amino acids. Looked up from germline, CDR1 is KGHDR and CDR2 is SFDVKD. CDR3 nucleotide sequence: TGTGCCACCAGTGATTCTGGGGGACAGGGGCTTGAGACCCAGTACTTC. Encoded protein: CATSDSGGQGLETQYF.

The chain links TRBV20-1 to TRBJ1-5; TRBD1 might be the D (6 bases). V lost 6 bases and J 2 bases, leaving 14 bases between the germline ends. Germline CDR1 and CDR2: DFQATT and SNEGSKA (reference sequence). This CDR3 is built from 14 residues. CDR3 sequence (DNA): TGCAGTGCCCCTGACAAGGGGGGCAATCAGCCCCAGCATTTT. Amino acid sequence: CSAPDKGGNQPQHF.

This rearrangement joins TRBV5-1 to TRBJ2-1, with TRBD2 matching over 8 bases. The trim removed 2 bases at V and 3 bases at J, leaving 4 bases unmatched. This CDR3 region has 15 residues. Germline V gene lookup returns CDR1 SGHRS and CDR2 YFSETQ. The CDR3 coding sequence is TGCGCCAGCAGCTTAAGTCGGGAGGGCTACAATGAGCAGTTCTTC. It is translated as CASSLSREGYNEQFF.

The chain has TRBV12-3 or TRBV12-4 and TRBJ1-5; TRBD1 agrees at 9 bases. The CDR3 has 14 amino acids. After removal of 6 bases from V and 3 bases from J, the junction contained 3 bases not matched to a gene. The CDR3 is CASSRDRVNQPQHF. DNA for the CDR3: TGTGCCAGCAGCCGGGACAGGGTCAATCAGCCCCAGCATTTT.

There are a few counts of this clonotype. The chain recombines TRBV5-4 with TRBJ2-1, with D uncertain. The germline V gene has CDR1 SGHNT and CDR2 YYREEE (reference sequence). This CDR3 region has 12 residues. V was clipped by 0 bases and J by 6 bases, with 4 bases between them. The CDR3, as DNA: TGTGCCAGCAGCTTGGGACCCAATGAGCAGTTCTTC. This translates into CASSLGPNEQFF.

This clonotype showed up many times. V is TRBV29-1 and J is TRBJ2-1; 13 bases are shared with TRBD2. Losses at the gene ends were 7 bases for V and 9 bases for J; bases not matched to a gene: 6. CDR3 length equals 13 residues. Germline V gene lookup returns CDR1 SQVTM and CDR2 ANQGSEA. The CDR3 reads CSAGLAGVSEQFF. CDR3 sequence (DNA): TGCAGCGCCGGACTAGCGGGAGTAAGTGAGCAGTTCTTC.

This clonotype came up many times. This rearrangement joins TRBV7-2 to TRBJ2-1, with 8 bases that match TRBD2. In germline, CDR1 is SGHTA, CDR2 FQGNSA. The CDR3 loop spans 16 amino acids. Trimming took 4 bases from V and 7 from J; bases not matched to a gene: 12. CDR3 sequence: CASSSVSGGSRNEQFF. CDR3 DNA: TGTGCCAGCAGCTCCGTTTCGGGAGGGAGCCGGAATGAGCAGTTCTTC. The complete variable domain, with remaining parts taken from reference TRBV7-2 and TRBJ2-1, reads GAGVSQSPSNKVTEKGKDVELRCDPISGHTALYWYRQSLGQGLEFLIYFQGNSAPDKSGLPSDRFSAERTGGSVSTLTIQRTQQEDSAVYLCASSSVSGGSRNEQFFGPGTRLTVL.

This clonotype is medium-sized by share. This chain connects TRBV6-5 to TRBJ2-2; TRBD2 is a possible D gene (5 bases). Looked up from germline, CDR1 is MNHEY and CDR2 is SVGAGI. Trimming removed 8 bases from V and 1 base from J, with 11 bases in between. There are 14 residues in the CDR3. The CDR3 protein is CASRGLVNTGELFF. The CDR3 DNA reads TGTGCCAGCCGAGGGCTAGTGAACACCGGGGAGCTGTTTTTT.

This clonotype was recorded many times. A read error may produce the germline difference seen at one junction end. The chain employs TRBV7-7 and TRBJ2-5, with D perhaps matching TRBD1 or TRBD2 (5 bases each). Germline lookup yields CDR1 SSHAT and CDR2 FNYEAQ (reference sequence). The CDR3 runs to 11 residues. The CDR3 reads CASSALGAQYF. The CDR3 DNA is TGTGCTAGCAGCGCGCTGGGGGCCCAGTACTTC.

This clonotype was seen repeatedly, ten times or more. This rearrangement joins TRBV3-1 to TRBJ2-1; D perhaps matches TRBD1 (6 bases). Per germline, CDR1 LGHDT and CDR2 YNNKEL (reference sequence). The CDR3 totals 14 residues. With 3 bases removed from V and 10 bases from J, the gap between germline ends came to 16 bases. The CDR3: CASSQWGLAEEQFF. CDR3 DNA: TGTGCCAGCAGCCAGTGGGGGCTAGCAGAAGAGCAGTTCTTC.

This clonotype turned up a few times. The chain combines TRBV9 with TRBJ2-1; unclear D gene. The germline V gene has CDR1 SGDLS and CDR2 YYNGEE. Trimming pared 4 bases from V and 7 bases from J, leaving 18 bases between. CDR3 length: 15 amino acids. CDR3 bases: TGTGCCAGCAGCTCTTTACCAACTTTTCCTAATGAGCAGTTCTTC. This encodes CASSSLPTFPNEQFF.

The V gene is TRBV7-2, the J gene TRBJ2-3; 11 bases agree with TRBD1. V was clipped by 5 bases and J by 7 bases; unmatched bases: 8. CDR3 length: 15 amino acids. The germline gives CDR1 SGHTA, CDR2 FQGNSA. Here the CDR3 DNA reads TGTGCCAGCAGCGGACAGGGGGCCGGCGAAAATACGCAGTATTTT. This codes for CASSGQGAGENTQYF.

The chain joins TRBV12-3 or TRBV12-4 to TRBJ1-1; weak D call: TRBD1 (5 bases). V was shortened by 6 bases and J by 2 bases, with 10 bases between the two germline ends. The CDR3 runs 13 residues. This CDR3 reads CASSSTANTEAFF. The DNA of the CDR3 is TGTGCCAGCAGCTCGACAGCTAACACTGAAGCTTTCTTT.

This clonotype is medium-sized within its sample. The J gene is TRBJ1-5, the V gene TRBV20-1, with 9 nucleotides matching TRBD1. The junction had 14 bases not matched to a gene; V was cut back by 7 bases and J by 7 bases. Germline-derived CDR1 and CDR2 are DFQATT and SNEGSKA (reference sequence). The CDR3 is 15 amino acids. CDR3 nucleotides: TGCAGTGGTAAACCCTCGGACAGGGGATTCCAGCCCCAGCATTTT. Translation: CSGKPSDRGFQPQHF.

The sample holds many counts of this clonotype. The chain employs TRBV10-3 and TRBJ2-5, with D uncertain. The CDR3 loop spans 13 amino acids. V dropped 8 bases and J dropped 5 bases, with 15 bases sitting between them. Looked up from germline, CDR1 is ENHRY and CDR2 is SYGVKD. In nucleotides, the CDR3 is TGTGCCATCTCCCCATCTGGTGATGAGACCCAGTACTTC. Translation gives CAISPSGDETQYF.

This clonotype appeared many times. The genes are TRBV29-1 and TRBJ2-7, with a tentative D call TRBD2 (6 bases). CDR3 length: 11 amino acids. The V gene's germline CDR1 is SQVTM and CDR2 ANQGSEA. With 7 bases removed from V and 6 bases from J, the gap between germline ends came to 13 bases. The CDR3 loop is CSGGGVTEQYF. CDR3 bases: TGCAGCGGGGGAGGTGTAACCGAGCAGTACTTC.

A few counts support this clonotype. The chain uses TRBV20-1 and TRBJ2-5, with 11 bases matching TRBD2. The junction had 13 bases not matched to a gene; V was cut back by 3 bases and J by 4 bases. Per germline, CDR1 DFQATT and CDR2 SNEGSKA (reference sequence). The CDR3 loop spans 17 amino acids. CDR3 bases: TGCAGTGCTAGTTTACTAGCGGGAGAGTGGGCGGTAGAGACCCAGTACTTC. It specifies CSASLLAGEWAVETQYF.

Judged by abundance, this clonotype is medium-sized (0.01 to 0.1%). The rearrangement links TRBV18 to TRBJ2-2; 11 positions match TRBD2. Unmatched junction bases numbered 1, after V lost 5 bases and J lost 2 bases. The CDR3 spans 15 residues. Per germline, CDR1 KGHSH and CDR2 LQKENI. The CDR3: CASSGTSGNTGELFF. CDR3 in DNA: TGTGCCAGCTCAGGGACTAGCGGAAACACCGGGGAGCTGTTTTTT.

This clonotype was seen at least ten times. The V call is TRBV5-1, the J call TRBJ2-1, with a possible D match to TRBD2 (6 bases). From germline, CDR1 is SGHRS and CDR2 YFSETQ. This CDR3 contains 16 residues. V lost 1 base and J lost 6, with 17 bases in between. In nucleotides, the CDR3 is TGCGCCAGCAGCTTGAACCTAGCGCGGATCGGCAATGAGCAGTTCTTC. This encodes CASSLNLARIGNEQFF.

This clonotype was counted at least ten times. The chain couples TRBV2 to TRBJ2-1, with D uncertain. This CDR3 contains 14 residues. V was pared by 8 bases and J by 0 bases, with 11 bases between. Germline V gene lookup returns CDR1 SNHLY and CDR2 FYNNEI. The chain's CDR3 is CASRRTSSYNEQFF. For the CDR3, the DNA is TGTGCCAGCCGGAGAACGAGCTCCTACAATGAGCAGTTCTTC.

V usage is TRBV30 and J usage is TRBJ1-1; the D gene is possibly TRBD1 (5 bases). Deletions cut 0 bases from V and 1 base from J, with 12 bases between. This CDR3 has 15 amino acids. Germline CDR1 GTSNPN, CDR2 SVGIG (reference sequence). CDR3 nucleotide sequence: TGTGCCTGGAGTGTATTCGGGGCTCGGAACACTGAAGCTTTCTTT. It specifies CAWSVFGARNTEAFF.

Of note for this clonotype: A far larger clone is a single base away, which makes a read error likely. The CDR3 here is CAGSQETDIQYF. The CDR3 DNA follows: TGTGCCGGCAGCCAAGAAACAGACATTCAGTACTTC. The chain carries TRBV7-2 and TRBJ2-4, with D hard to call. The length of the CDR3 is 12 residues. Germline V CDR1 and CDR2: SGHTA, FQGNSA.

The chain combines TRBV6-5 with TRBJ2-7, with D maybe TRBD2 (5 bases). Germline-derived CDR1 and CDR2 are MNHEY and SVGAGI. The CDR3 extends over 15 amino acids. The V end was cut by 5 bases, the J end by 0 bases, with 14 bases between. The CDR3 reads CASSQGLLPSYEQYF. CDR3 sequence (DNA): TGTGCCAGCAGTCAAGGACTCCTCCCCTCCTACGAGCAGTACTTC.

This clonotype was observed many times. J is TRBJ1-1 and V is TRBV4-2; tentative D call: TRBD1 (6 bases). The ends were cut back, 0 bases at V and 12 bases at J, with 14 bases in the middle. CDR3 length equals 13 residues. CDR1 LGHNA and CDR2 YNFKEQ come from the germline V gene. CDR3 sequence (DNA): TGTGCCAGCAGCCAAGATATAGACAGGAGCCCTTTCTTT. It encodes CASSQDIDRSPFF.

This clonotype is medium-sized (0.01 to 0.1%) within its sample. The gene calls are TRBV6-2 or TRBV6-3 and TRBJ1-1; D is unresolved. The V and J ends lost 6 bases and 5 bases respectively, with 13 bases between them. CDR1 and CDR2 (germline): MNHEY, SVGEGT. CDR3 size: 13 residues. CDR3 residues: CASRTGMGTEAFF. In nucleotides, the CDR3 is TGTGCCAGCAGGACGGGGATGGGGACTGAAGCTTTCTTT.

The V and J genes are TRBV3-1 and TRBJ2-3, with D possibly TRBD2 on 6 matching bases. The germline V gene has CDR1 LGHDT and CDR2 YNNKEL (reference sequence). The CDR3 has 15 residues. With 8 bases removed from V and 0 bases from J, the gap between germline ends came to 15 bases. CDR3 sequence reads: CASSRRAGSTDTQYF. CDR3 sequence (DNA): TGTGCCAGCTCCCGGAGGGCCGGAAGCACAGATACGCAGTATTTT.

On this clonotype itself: A much larger clone is a single base away; this may be a read error. The genes are TRBV6-5 and TRBJ1-6; D unresolved. Germline V CDR1 and CDR2: MNHEY, SVGAGI. The germline V and J ends were trimmed by 4 bases and 10 bases, with 11 bases remaining between them. The CDR3 runs to 13 residues. CDR3 sequence reads: CASSSHKESPLHF. The DNA for the CDR3 is TGTGCCAGCAGTTCCCACAAGGAGTCACCCCTCCACTTT.

This clonotype was detected only a few times. The rearrangement joins TRBV7-9 to TRBJ1-2, with D hard to call. CDR1 and CDR2 (germline): SEHNR, FQNEAQ (reference sequence). The CDR3 consists of 12 residues. V was pared by 1 base and J by 2 bases, with 2 bases between. This chain's CDR3 is CASSLGNYGYTF. The DNA for the CDR3 is TGTGCCAGCAGCTTAGGGAACTATGGCTACACCTTC. Filled out from reference TRBV7-9 and TRBJ1-2, the complete variable domain reads DTGVSQNPRHKITKRGQNVTFRCDPISEHNRLYWYRQTLGQGPEFLTYFQNEAQLEKSRLLSDRFSAERPKGSFSTLEIQRTEQGDSAMYLCASSLGNYGYTFGSGTRLTVV.